This T cell receptor (beta chain) was identified during a study of blood T cell repertoires in COVID-19. At the level of the study: Collection of acute and convalescent COVID-19 samples took place in the United States, Italy and Spain. Sample material is recorded as cDNA or gDNA derived from T cells, B-cell-depleted T cells, or PBMCs.

CDR3 size: 15 residues. V shed 4 bases and J 10 bases; nucleotides not matched to a gene: 16. Germline V gives CDR1 MNHEY, CDR2 SMNVEV (reference sequence). Original analysis: Amplification from reference gene primers served as the basis for estimated nucleated cell counts. Measured with immunoSEQ multiplex PCR; TCRdb has only the in-frame clones, and not every one. The V and J calls and clone size come from that table; D and trimming were worked out from the DNA. The sample records approximately 110,000 clones, roughly 88% being singletons. This clone was found a few times. Sequences were obtained from peripheral blood. This receptor was taken from a woman older than 75 with active or convalescent COVID-19. The rearrangement joins TRBV27 to TRBJ2-7; 7 bases are a match to TRBD1. The chain's CDR3 is CASSSTLSQGLRQYF. The CDR3 nucleotides are TGTGCCAGCAGTTCCACCTTGTCACAGGGGCTTAGACAGTACTTC.